This T cell receptor (beta chain) was identified in a study of cytotoxic CD8 clonotypes in ibrutinib-treated CLL. Overall study: Partial responders about 25, complete 2; approximately 12 progressed and around 15 stayed in remission by median roughly 73 months.

The table came from immunoSEQ multiplex PCR; TCRdb's copy has only in-frame clones and leaves some out. The sample carries some 310,000 clones, roughly 79% recorded once. A note on this clone: Antigen: not known.

Deletions cut 2 bases from V and 4 bases from J, with 12 bases between. The length of the CDR3 is 14 residues. Germline V gene data show CDR1 as SEHNR and CDR2 as FQNEAQ (reference sequence). Study-level points and caveats: Treatment saw public clonotypes, which were uncommon, either contract or stay stable.

Sequenced material: PBMCs, taken before ibrutinib treatment. This chain links TRBV7-9 with TRBJ2-7; D perhaps matches TRBD1 (5 bases). The TCR originated in a human donor with chronic lymphocytic leukemia. For the CDR3, the DNA is TGTGCCAGCAGCTTACCCTCCGACAGTTACGAGCAGTACTTC. It codes for CASSLPSDSYEQYF. The full variable domain, in which reference TRBV7-9 and TRBJ2-7 provide the parts outside the CDR3, is DTGVSQNPRHKITKRGQNVTFRCDPISEHNRLYWYRQTLGQGPEFLTYFQNEAQLEKSRLLSDRFSAERPKGSFSTLEIQRTEQGDSAMYLCASSLPSDSYEQYFGPGTRLTVT.